This TCR beta chain was captured by sequencing in a study of blood T cell repertoires in COVID-19. Study summary: Sites across the United States, Italy and Spain contributed samples from acute and convalescent COVID-19. Sample material is recorded as cDNA or gDNA derived from T cells, B-cell-depleted T cells, or PBMCs.

Germline loops: CDR1 LGHNA, CDR2 YSLEER. V was pared by 3 bases and J by 7 bases, with 4 bases of the junction left unmatched. This CDR3 is built from 15 residues. Sequencing used immunoSEQ multiplex PCR; TCRdb keeps in-frame clones, though not all of them. The data show 150,000 or so clones, 85% to 95% seen once. Patients of the Seattle cohort, enrolled during active infection, were followed longitudinally. This chain connects TRBV4-3 to TRBJ1-6; 9 bases map to TRBD1. The receptor comes from a woman aged 55-70 years with COVID-19, enrolled during active disease. Sequencing was performed on peripheral blood. For the CDR3, the DNA is TGCGCCAGCAGCCATCCCGGGACAGGGAATTCACCCCTCCACTTT. Protein sequence: CASSHPGTGNSPLHF.